The table lists the clone carrying this T cell receptor beta chain with a few counts. What it binds is not known. The source of the sample is a study of T cells after yellow fever vaccination. On the study more broadly: Researchers used SMART-Seq v4 Ultra Low Input to prepare fractions that had low cell numbers.

TCRdb re-derived calls from the 5' RACE reads in MiXCR, one entry per CDR3 protein. The table records approximately 260,000 distinct CDR3 sequences, 5.2% of them present only once. The CDR3 has 12 amino acids. Trimming took off 5 bases at V and 0 bases at J, with 8 bases between the two ends. Per the germline V gene, CDR1 is SQVTM and CDR2 is ANQGSEA. Study observations and caveats: Researchers noted that a small share of clonotypes showed up in both CD4 and CD8 compartments. Faster peaking, at day 5 versus 15, marked a secondary response that was weaker.

The receptor was derived from a man aged 18 to 35 who received the YFV17D yellow fever vaccine. This material consisted of CD4+ T cells sorted from PBMCs, taken on the day of the yellow fever booster vaccination. The chain employs TRBV29-1 and TRBJ2-7; D gene unclear. The CDR3: CSVHGPSYEQYF. The CDR3 DNA reads as TGCAGCGTTCACGGGCCCTCCTACGAGCAGTACTTC.